This T cell receptor beta chain is drawn from a study of identifying expanded T cells in peripheral blood. Broader study findings: Differentially abundant clones: 1 to 1.5 between replicates, 16.4 at two to three weeks, 18 to 20 at four.

Healthy donors had no documented immune events, such as infections, while sampled. The CDR3 contains 13 residues. The germline V gene has CDR1 KGHSH and CDR2 LQKENI. The germline V and J ends were trimmed by 1 base and 1 base, with 3 bases remaining between them. TCRdb's copy holds only in-frame clones and misses some; the assay was immunoSEQ multiplex PCR. The repertoire has 70,000 to 100,000 clones, roughly 86% of them found once; the top ten carry around 4.3%. Concerning this clone: Antigen unknown.

Sequences were obtained from blood. This sequence joins TRBV18 and TRBJ2-3; D ambiguous. This clonotype originated in a person aged 18 to 69 in good health. CDR3 sequence: CASSPQGTDTQYF. CDR3 sequence (DNA): TGTGCCAGCTCACCACAAGGCACAGATACGCAGTATTTT.